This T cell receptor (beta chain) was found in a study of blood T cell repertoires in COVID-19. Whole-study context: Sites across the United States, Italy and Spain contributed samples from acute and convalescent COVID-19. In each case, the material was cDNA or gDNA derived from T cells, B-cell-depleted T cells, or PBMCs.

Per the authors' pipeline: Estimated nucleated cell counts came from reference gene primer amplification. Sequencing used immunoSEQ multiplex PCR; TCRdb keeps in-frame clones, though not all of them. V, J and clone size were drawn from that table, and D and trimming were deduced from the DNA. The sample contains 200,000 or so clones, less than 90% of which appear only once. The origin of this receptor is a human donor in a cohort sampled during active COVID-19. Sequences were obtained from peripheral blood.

The CDR3 bases are TGTGCCAGCACCCCAATTTGGTTGGGACAGGGATATGTCGAGACCCAGTACTTC. Its protein is CASTPIWLGQGYVETQYF. The V gene is TRBV27, the J gene TRBJ2-5, with 9 bases matching TRBD1. The CDR3 loop spans 18 amino acids. Germline CDR1 is MNHEY and CDR2 is SMNVEV (reference sequence). V gave up 7 bases and J gave up 5 bases; unmatched junction bases: 20.